This T cell receptor (beta chain) was observed in a study of technical replicates of blood from four donors. CDR1 is MNHEY and CDR2 is SMNVEV in the germline V gene (reference sequence). This CDR3 spans 15 amino acids. Losses at the gene ends were 0 bases for V and 3 bases for J; bases not matched to a gene: 2. Clones were read by immunoSEQ multiplex PCR, and TCRdb kept only the in-frame ones, dropping some. In the table there are about 61,000 clones, more than 95% of which are singletons. The sample was T cells isolated from PBMCs. The rearrangement joins TRBV27 to TRBJ2-3; 8 bases are shared with TRBD2. This clonotype was sampled from a human donor in good health. Here the CDR3 reads CASSLSAGVTDTQYF. The CDR3 bases are TGTGCCAGCAGTTTATCAGCGGGAGTTACAGATACGCAGTATTTT.